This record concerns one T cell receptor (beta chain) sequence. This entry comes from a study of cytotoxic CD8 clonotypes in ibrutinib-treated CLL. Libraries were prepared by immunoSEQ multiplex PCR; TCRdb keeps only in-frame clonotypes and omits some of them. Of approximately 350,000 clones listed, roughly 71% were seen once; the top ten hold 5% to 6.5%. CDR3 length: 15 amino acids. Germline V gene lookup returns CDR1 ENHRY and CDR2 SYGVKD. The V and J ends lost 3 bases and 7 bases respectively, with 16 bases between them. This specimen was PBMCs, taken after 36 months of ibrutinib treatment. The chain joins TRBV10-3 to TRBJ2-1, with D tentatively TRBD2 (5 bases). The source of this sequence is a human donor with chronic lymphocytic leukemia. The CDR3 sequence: CAISDWEYGSNEQFF. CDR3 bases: TGTGCCATCAGTGATTGGGAGTACGGGTCGAATGAGCAGTTCTTC.